This T cell receptor (beta chain) was retrieved from a study of cytomegalovirus exposure and HLA in healthy donors. This CDR3 region has 15 residues. V dropped 2 bases and J dropped 2; count of bases not matched to a gene: 3. CDR1 is SGHRS, CDR2 YFSETQ, per germline. Profiled with immunoSEQ multiplex PCR; TCRdb holds only in-frame clones, not every one. The data contain some 230,000 clones, approximately 90% of them singletons. General study results and limits: According to the study, 160 or so TCR beta chains were cytomegalovirus-associated.

Concerning this clone: Its antigen remains unidentified. This specimen includes other DNA sequences encoding the same CDR3.

The rearrangement joins TRBV5-1 to TRBJ2-1, with 8 bases aligning to TRBD1. This TCR was sampled from a woman in her late teens or twenties in good health and CMV-seronegative. Input material: PBMCs. DNA for the CDR3: TGCGCCAGCAGCTTAGACAGGGGCGCCTACAATGAGCAGTTCTTC. Encoded protein: CASSLDRGAYNEQFF.